These 18 T cell receptor beta chains originate from one sample sequenced in a study of CD8 T cells in ankylosing spondylitis. MiXCR, applied by TCRdb to the 5' RACE reads, yields one record per CDR3 protein. The table shows around 490,000 distinct CDR3 sequences, with about 5.4% occurring only once. Antigens of these TCRs are unknown. Study conclusions and caveats: Seemingly distinctive of ankylosing spondylitis blood was a TCR beta motif formed by eight highly homologous variants.

Sequences were obtained from blood, either unsorted or a sorted T cell fraction (not recorded which). Receptors were obtained from a male donor with ankylosing spondylitis.

This clonotype has at least ten counts. The chain couples TRBV5-1 to TRBJ1-6; 7 bases fit TRBD1. J lost 5 bases, V lost 1 base, and 6 bases had no gene match. The CDR3 spans 16 residues. Germline V CDR1 and CDR2: SGHRS, YFSETQ. CDR3 amino acids: CASSLTGVTHNSPLHF. The CDR3 nucleotides are TGCGCCAGCAGCTTGACAGGGGTTACACATAATTCACCCCTCCACTTT.

There are many counts of this clonotype. The chain links TRBV12-3 or TRBV12-4 to TRBJ2-7; weak D call: TRBD1 (6 bases). Trimming shortened V by 1 base and J by 0 bases, and 16 bases separated the two germline ends. This CDR3 region has 17 residues. The CDR3 protein is CASSLVHSGALSYEQYF. The CDR3, as DNA: TGTGCCAGCAGTTTAGTCCATTCAGGGGCTCTCTCCTACGAGCAGTACTTC.

This clonotype has a count of ten or more. CDR3 protein: CASSYSQGATEAFF. CDR3 bases: TGTGCCAGCAGTTACTCACAGGGGGCCACTGAAGCTTTCTTT. This chain uses TRBV6-5 with TRBJ1-1, with 9 bases lining up with TRBD1. The trim removed 0 bases at V and 4 bases at J, leaving 0 bases unmatched. Germline V gives CDR1 MNHEY, CDR2 SVGAGI. This CDR3 has 14 residues.

This clonotype was counted ten times or more. V and J are TRBV7-8 and TRBJ1-4, with 9 bases aligning to TRBD1. With V trimmed by 6 bases and J by 7 bases, 6 bases remained unmatched. Per the germline V gene, CDR1 is SGHVS and CDR2 is FQNEAQ. CDR3 size: 14 residues. CDR3 sequence reads: CASRKDRGGEKLFF. DNA for the CDR3: TGTGCCAGCAGAAAGGACAGGGGTGGTGAAAAACTGTTTTTT.

The sample holds many counts of this clonotype. The chain couples TRBV28 to TRBJ2-7, with 8 bases matching TRBD1. This CDR3 region has 13 residues. V shed 6 bases, J shed 5 bases, and the junction held 6 bases outside the gene matches. From germline, CDR1 is MDHEN and CDR2 SYDVKM. CDR3 in DNA: TGTGCCAGCAGACGGACAGGGTTTAACGAGCAGTACTTC. The encoded protein is CASRRTGFNEQYF.

This clonotype was seen only a few times. The chain carries TRBV28 and TRBJ2-3; D is uncertain. Germline-derived CDR1 and CDR2 are MDHEN and SYDVKM. The ends were cut back, 6 bases at V and 1 base at J, with 8 bases in the middle. The CDR3 is made up of 13 amino acids. CDR3 residues: CASRGRRTDTQYF. DNA for the CDR3: TGTGCCAGCAGAGGCAGACGCACAGATACGCAGTATTTT.

This clonotype was found many times. The chain recombines TRBV20-1 with TRBJ1-3; 7 bases align to TRBD1. Germline V CDR1 and CDR2: DFQATT, SNEGSKA (reference sequence). The CDR3 has 14 residues. V shed 3 bases, J shed 6 bases, and the junction held 8 bases outside the gene matches. CDR3 sequence: CSASPSQGPNTIYF. CDR3 sequence (DNA): TGCAGTGCTAGCCCCTCACAGGGGCCAAACACCATATATTTT.

This clonotype was seen at least ten times. The rearrangement joins TRBV28 to TRBJ2-2; no reliable D call. The CDR3 length is 12 residues. Trimming removed 7 bases at V and 13 bases at J, with 16 bases between. CDR1 MDHEN and CDR2 SYDVKM come from the germline V gene. The CDR3 coding sequence is TGTGCCAGCACCGGCCCTATTCGGAGGCTGTTTTTT. This encodes CASTGPIRRLFF.

This clonotype was seen ten or more times. The chain joins TRBV30 to TRBJ1-1, with D maybe TRBD1 (5 bases). This CDR3 spans 13 amino acids. The V end was cut by 0 bases, the J end by 3 bases, with 8 bases between. Germline V gives CDR1 GTSNPN, CDR2 SVGIG (reference sequence). CDR3 protein: CAWSVGEDTEAFF. The CDR3 nucleotides read TGTGCCTGGAGTGTAGGGGAGGACACTGAAGCTTTCTTT.

There are many counts of this clonotype. This chain uses TRBV4-1 with TRBJ1-2; TRBD1 might be the D (5 bases). Between the trimmed V and J ends, which lost 1 base and 6 bases, there was a span of 12 bases. The CDR3 totals 14 residues. The germline gives CDR1 MGHRA, CDR2 YSYEKL. As DNA, the CDR3 is TGCGCCAGCAGCCAAGTCTCGGGGCGGGATGGCTACACCTTC. It specifies CASSQVSGRDGYTF.

This clonotype was observed many times. The chain has TRBV28 and TRBJ2-7, with 9 bases matching TRBD2. V dropped 7 bases and J dropped 3; count of bases not matched to a gene: 7. Germline V lookup: CDR1 MDHEN, CDR2 SYDVKM. CDR3 length equals 14 residues. The CDR3 DNA follows: TGTGCCAGCAATAAAGCGGGGGGAAACTACGAGCAGTACTTC. The encoded protein is CASNKAGGNYEQYF.

This clonotype was detected a few times. The V call is TRBV7-2, the J call TRBJ2-7, with 8 bases matching TRBD1. Per the germline V gene, CDR1 is SGHTA and CDR2 is FQGNSA. Losses at the gene ends were 9 bases for V and 3 bases for J; bases not matched to a gene: 7. The CDR3 runs 13 residues. The CDR3 nucleotides are TGTGCCAGTGGCCGGGACAGGTTCTACGAGCAGTACTTC. This gives the protein CASGRDRFYEQYF.

This clonotype was seen repeatedly, ten times or more. The V gene is TRBV20-1, the J gene TRBJ2-4, with 7 bases that match TRBD1. The germline gives CDR1 DFQATT, CDR2 SNEGSKA (reference sequence). The CDR3 runs to 13 residues. J lost 2 bases, V lost 6 bases, and 4 bases had no gene match. CDR3 in amino acids: CSAETGSKNIQYF. Written as DNA, the CDR3 is TGCAGTGCCGAGACAGGGTCCAAAAACATTCAGTACTTC.

This chain joins TRBV6-2 or TRBV6-3 and TRBJ2-7; D is uncertain. Germline V gene sequence: CDR1 MNHEY, CDR2 SVGEGT. V dropped 0 bases and J dropped 5 bases, with 2 bases sitting between them. This CDR3 contains 11 residues. The CDR3 loop is CASSYSNEQYF. In nucleotides, the CDR3 is TGTGCCAGCAGTTACTCGAACGAGCAGTACTTC.

This clonotype has a count of ten or more. J is TRBJ1-4 and V is TRBV12-3 or TRBV12-4; D ambiguous. This CDR3 contains 16 residues. The V gene lost 8 bases and the J gene lost 0 bases, with 16 bases spanning the gap. CDR3 coding DNA: TGTGCCAGCCGTTGGTCCCAGGATACAACTAATGAAAAACTGTTTTTT. Its translation: CASRWSQDTTNEKLFF.

The table lists this clonotype with many counts. The V gene is TRBV4-1, the J gene TRBJ2-3; D is ambiguous. V dropped 8 bases and J dropped 0 bases, with 12 bases sitting between them. The CDR3 loop spans 14 amino acids. Per the germline V gene, CDR1 is MGHRA and CDR2 is YSYEKL. Here the CDR3 reads CASQLRSSTDTQYF. For the CDR3, the DNA is TGCGCCAGCCAGCTTAGGTCTAGCACAGATACGCAGTATTTT.

This clonotype has ten or more counts. The rearrangement links TRBV27 to TRBJ2-4; D may be TRBD1 (5 bases). Per germline, CDR1 MNHEY and CDR2 SMNVEV (reference sequence). Trimming cost V 5 bases and J 1 base, with 12 bases left between them. The CDR3 covers 15 residues. Written as DNA, the CDR3 is TGTGCCAGCAGTCCATTGACAGATGCCAAAAACATTCAGTACTTC. This translates into CASSPLTDAKNIQYF.

This clonotype was seen only a few times. The chain is built from TRBV6-2 or TRBV6-3 and TRBJ1-2; 9 bases agree with TRBD1. Trimming removed 2 bases from V and 2 bases from J; junction bases left unmatched: 3. CDR1 is MNHEY, CDR2 SVGEGT, per germline. The CDR3 is 15 amino acids. This CDR3 is CASSYPTGGNYGYTF. The CDR3 coding sequence is TGTGCCAGCAGTTACCCTACAGGGGGCAACTATGGCTACACCTTC.